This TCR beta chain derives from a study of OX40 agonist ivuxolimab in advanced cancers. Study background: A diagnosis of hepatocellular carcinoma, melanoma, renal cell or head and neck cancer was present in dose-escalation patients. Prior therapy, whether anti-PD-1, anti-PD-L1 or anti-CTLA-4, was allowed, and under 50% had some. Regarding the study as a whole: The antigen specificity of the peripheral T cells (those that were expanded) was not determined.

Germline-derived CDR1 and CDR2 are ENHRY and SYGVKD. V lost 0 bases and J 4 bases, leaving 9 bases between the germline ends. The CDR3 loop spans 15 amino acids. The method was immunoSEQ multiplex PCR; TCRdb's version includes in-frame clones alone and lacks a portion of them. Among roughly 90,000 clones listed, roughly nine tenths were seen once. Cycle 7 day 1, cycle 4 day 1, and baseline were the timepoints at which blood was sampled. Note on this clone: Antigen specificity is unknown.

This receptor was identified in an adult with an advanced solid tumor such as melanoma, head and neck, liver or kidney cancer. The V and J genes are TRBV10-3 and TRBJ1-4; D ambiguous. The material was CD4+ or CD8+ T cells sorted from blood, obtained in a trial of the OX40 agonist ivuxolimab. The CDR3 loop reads CAISESGSGNEKLFF. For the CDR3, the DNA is TGTGCCATCAGTGAGTCAGGCAGCGGTAATGAAAAACTGTTTTTT.